This T cell receptor (beta chain) was sequenced for a study of regulatory T cells in long-lasting Graves disease. Study-level findings and limits: Persistent cases favored TRBV28, TRBJ1-2 and TRBJ2-5.

Building of the TCR beta libraries involved iRepertoire HTBI primers and Arm-PCR of CDR3 regions. TCRdb analysed the multiplex PCR reads with MiXCR anew, one entry per CDR3 protein. Of approximately 350,000 distinct CDR3 sequences in the sample, approximately 16% were seen once. Note on this clonotype: Its antigen is not known.

CDR3 length: 17 residues. V dropped 3 bases and J dropped 10; count of bases not matched to a gene: 16. Germline assignment: CDR1 SGHNT and CDR2 YYREEE (reference sequence). Noted time point: newly diagnosed GD, antithyroid drugs for less than 3 months. There was RNA extracted from PBMCs, and the TCR library was made from it. Patients met American Thyroid Association criteria for Graves' disease. These same data were also listed under a study on T cells in Graves' hyperthyroidism and ophthalmopathy. As that study records: Most thyroid clonotypes expanded above 0.001 were also detected in blood. A median around 6.8 months before onset, the model predicted ophthalmopathy.

Specimen: peripheral blood mononuclear cells (PBMCs), collected at new diagnosis, from a patient treated with antithyroid drugs. V usage is TRBV5-4 and J usage is TRBJ1-6; 7 bases are shared with TRBD1. The receptor comes from a man aged 35 to 55 with Graves disease. The CDR3 is CASSSTPGQAPGSPLHF. CDR3 nucleotides: TGTGCCAGCAGCTCGACACCAGGACAGGCACCGGGGTCACCCCTCCACTTT.